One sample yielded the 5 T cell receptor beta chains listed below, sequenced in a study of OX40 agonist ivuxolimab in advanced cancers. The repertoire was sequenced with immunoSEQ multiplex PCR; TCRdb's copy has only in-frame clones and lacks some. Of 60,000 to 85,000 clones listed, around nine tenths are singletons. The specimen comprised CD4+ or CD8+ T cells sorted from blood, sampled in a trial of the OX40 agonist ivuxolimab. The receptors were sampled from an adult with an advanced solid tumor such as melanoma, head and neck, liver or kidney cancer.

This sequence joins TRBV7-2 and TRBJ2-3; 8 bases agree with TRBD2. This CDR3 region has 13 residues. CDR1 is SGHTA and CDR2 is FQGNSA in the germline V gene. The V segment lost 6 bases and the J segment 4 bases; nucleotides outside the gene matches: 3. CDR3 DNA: TGTGCCAGCAGGTCAGCGGGAGCAGATACGCAGTATTTT. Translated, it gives CASRSAGADTQYF.

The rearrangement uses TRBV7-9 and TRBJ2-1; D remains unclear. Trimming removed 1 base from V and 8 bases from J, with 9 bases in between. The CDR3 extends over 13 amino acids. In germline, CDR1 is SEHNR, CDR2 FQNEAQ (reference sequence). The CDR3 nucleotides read TGTGCCAGCAGCTTAGAGGTATTAGATGAGCAGTTCTTC. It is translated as CASSLEVLDEQFF. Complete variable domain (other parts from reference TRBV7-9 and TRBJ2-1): DTGVSQNPRHKITKRGQNVTFRCDPISEHNRLYWYRQTLGQGPEFLTYFQNEAQLEKSRLLSDRFSAERPKGSFSTLEIQRTEQGDSAMYLCASSLEVLDEQFFGPGTRLTVL.

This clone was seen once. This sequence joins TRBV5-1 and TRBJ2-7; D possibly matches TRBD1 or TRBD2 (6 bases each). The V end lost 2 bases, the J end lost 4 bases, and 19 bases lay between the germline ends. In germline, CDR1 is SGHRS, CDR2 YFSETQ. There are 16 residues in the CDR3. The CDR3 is CASSFPGADLKYEQYF. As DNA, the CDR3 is TGCGCCAGCAGCTTCCCGGGGGCAGACCTGAAATACGAGCAGTACTTC.

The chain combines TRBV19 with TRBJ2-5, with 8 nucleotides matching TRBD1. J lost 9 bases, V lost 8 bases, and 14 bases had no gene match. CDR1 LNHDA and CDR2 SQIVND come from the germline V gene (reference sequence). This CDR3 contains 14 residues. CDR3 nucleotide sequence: TGTGCCAGTTCGGAGACAGGGGACAGCGCGGCCCAGTACTTC. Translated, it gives CASSETGDSAAQYF. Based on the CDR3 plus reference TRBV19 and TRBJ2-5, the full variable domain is DGGITQSPKYLFRKEGQNVTLSCEQNLNHDAMYWYRQDPGQGLRLIYYSQIVNDFQKGDIAEGYSVSREKKESFPLTVTSAQKNPTAFYLCASSETGDSAAQYFGPGTRLLVL.

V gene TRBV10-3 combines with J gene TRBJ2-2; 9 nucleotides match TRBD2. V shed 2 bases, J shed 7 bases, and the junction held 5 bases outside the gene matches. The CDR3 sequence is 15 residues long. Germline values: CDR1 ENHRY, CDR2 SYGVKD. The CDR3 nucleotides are TGTGCCATCAGTGAGCTGACTAGCGGAGGCGGGGAGCTGTTTTTT. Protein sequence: CAISELTSGGGELFF.